This T cell receptor beta chain stems from a study of T cell repertoires in cytomegalovirus infection. Study details: As its CMV epitopes, the study selected recently identified HLA-C-restricted and well-studied HLA-B-restricted targets. CMV infection plus the matching HLA type was flagged by public TCR beta signatures.

V gave up 1 base and J gave up 4 bases, with 11 bases separating them. CDR1 is SGHTA, CDR2 FQGNSA, per germline. This CDR3 spans 15 amino acids. In TCRdb, the reads were re-called with MiXCR into one record per CDR3 protein. The sample shows roughly 180,000 distinct CDR3 sequences, less than 25% of them seen only once. Study-wide results and limits: People with CMV and the relevant HLA were identified by cumulative public TCR beta family frequency.

A remark on this clonotype: Antigen unknown.

The TCR originated in a human donor in good health (CMV status not recorded). Some clones in this sample may be carry-over from other donors' samples. The chain uses TRBV7-2 and TRBJ2-1, with D tentatively TRBD1 (5 bases). The sample in question was CD8+ T cells from cultured PBMCs, obtained from culture after CMV antigen stimulation. The CDR3 DNA is TGTGCCAGCAGCTTAGGATGGACACCTTACAATGAGCAGTTCTTC. Translation gives CASSLGWTPYNEQFF.